One T cell receptor beta chain is described in this entry. The sample comes from a study of CD8 T cells in Susac syndrome. This CDR3 region has 12 residues. V lost 4 bases to trimming and J lost 14 bases, with 15 bases between them. Germline V gene sequence: CDR1 SGHTA, CDR2 FQGNSA. Reverse transcription of about 0.5 to 1 ug RNA was carried out with random hexamers. By means of immunoSEQ multiplex PCR, TCR beta CDR3 spanning 54 Vbeta and 13 Jbeta underwent amplification. TCRdb redid the calling of the immunoSEQ multiplex PCR reads with MiXCR, one entry per CDR3 protein. The repertoire has 110,000 or so distinct CDR3 sequences, about 96% of them found once; the top ten carry under 0.1%. CD8+ and CD4+ T cells taken from blood had their TCR beta sequenced.

The sequence derives from a human donor in good health. The sequencing input was CD4+ T cells from PBMCs. The rearrangement uses TRBV7-2 and TRBJ2-1; D not resolved. The CDR3 region has the DNA TGTGCCAGCAGCTCGTTTCTAGGGTTTAAGTTCTTC. This encodes CASSSFLGFKFF.